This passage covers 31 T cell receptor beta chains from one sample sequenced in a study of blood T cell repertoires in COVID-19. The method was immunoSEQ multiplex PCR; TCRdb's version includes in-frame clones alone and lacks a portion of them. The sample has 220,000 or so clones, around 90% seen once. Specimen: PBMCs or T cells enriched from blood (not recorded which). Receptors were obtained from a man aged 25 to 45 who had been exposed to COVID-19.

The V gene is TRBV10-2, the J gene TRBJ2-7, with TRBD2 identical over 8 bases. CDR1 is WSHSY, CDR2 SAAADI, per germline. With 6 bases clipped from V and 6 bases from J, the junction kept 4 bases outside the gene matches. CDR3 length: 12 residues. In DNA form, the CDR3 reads TGCGCCAGCAGGCGGGGGGCCTTCGAGCAGTACTTC. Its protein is CASRRGAFEQYF.

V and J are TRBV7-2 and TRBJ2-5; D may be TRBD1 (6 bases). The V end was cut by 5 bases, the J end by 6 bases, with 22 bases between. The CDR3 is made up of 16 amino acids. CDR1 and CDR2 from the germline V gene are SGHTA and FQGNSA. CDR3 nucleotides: TGTGCCAGCAGCCCGCGGCAGACAGGCTTGGGTCAGACCCAGTACTTC. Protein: CASSPRQTGLGQTQYF.

For the CDR3, the DNA is TGTGCCAGCAGTTACATGGGTCGTGGAGGGAATCAGCCCCAGCATTTT. This sequence encodes CASSYMGRGGNQPQHF. This chain joins TRBV6-6 and TRBJ1-5; D remains unclear. This CDR3 contains 16 residues. In germline, CDR1 is MNHNY, CDR2 SVGAGI (reference sequence). Trimming removed 2 bases at V and 4 bases at J, with 15 bases between.

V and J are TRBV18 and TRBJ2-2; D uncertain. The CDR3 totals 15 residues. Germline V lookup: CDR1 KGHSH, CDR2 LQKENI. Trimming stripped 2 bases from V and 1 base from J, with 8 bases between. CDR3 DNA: TGTGCCAGCTCACCAGTACAGTTGAACACCGGGGAGCTGTTTTTT. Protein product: CASSPVQLNTGELFF.

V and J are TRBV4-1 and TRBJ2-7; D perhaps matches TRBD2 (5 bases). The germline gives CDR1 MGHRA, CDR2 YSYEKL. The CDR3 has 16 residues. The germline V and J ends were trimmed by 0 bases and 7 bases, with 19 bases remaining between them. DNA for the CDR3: TGCGCCAGCAGCCAAGATTGGGCCTACGGGGTCAAGGAGCAGTACTTC. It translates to CASSQDWAYGVKEQYF.

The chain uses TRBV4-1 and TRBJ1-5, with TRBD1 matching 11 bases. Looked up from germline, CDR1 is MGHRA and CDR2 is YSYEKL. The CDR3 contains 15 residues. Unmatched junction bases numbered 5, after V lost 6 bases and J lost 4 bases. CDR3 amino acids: CASSRGQGGNQPQHF. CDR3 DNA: TGCGCCAGCAGTCGGGGACAGGGGGGTAATCAGCCCCAGCATTTT.

CDR3 bases: TGTGCCAGCAGCCCCATCGGGACTTCCCCCTACGAGCAGTACTTC. Encoded protein: CASSPIGTSPYEQYF. The chain combines TRBV5-6 with TRBJ2-7, with TRBD2 as a possible D gene (6 bases). V gave up 4 bases and J gave up 2 bases, with 16 bases separating them. The CDR3 contains 15 residues. Germline V CDR1 and CDR2: SGHDT, YYEEEE.

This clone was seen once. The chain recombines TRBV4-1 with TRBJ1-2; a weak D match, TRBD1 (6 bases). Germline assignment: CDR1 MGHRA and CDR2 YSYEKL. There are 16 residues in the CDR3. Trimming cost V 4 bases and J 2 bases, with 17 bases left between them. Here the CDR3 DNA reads TGCGCCAGCAGCCTGGGAGGGGGACTATCCAACTATGGCTACACCTTC. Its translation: CASSLGGGLSNYGYTF.

This CDR3 is CASNAGLGYEQYF. CDR3 in DNA: TGTGCCAGCAACGCAGGGTTAGGCTACGAGCAGTACTTC. This chain connects TRBV6-5 to TRBJ2-7; possible D gene TRBD1, 5 bases. Trimming stripped 7 bases from V and 3 bases from J, with 13 bases between. The CDR3 has 13 residues. CDR1 is MNHEY and CDR2 is SVGAGI in the germline V gene.

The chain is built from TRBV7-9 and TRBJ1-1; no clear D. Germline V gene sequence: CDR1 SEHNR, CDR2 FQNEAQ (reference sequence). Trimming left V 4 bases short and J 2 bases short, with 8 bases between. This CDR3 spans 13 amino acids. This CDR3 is CASSSQVNTEAFF. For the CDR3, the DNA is TGTGCCAGCAGCTCCCAGGTTAACACTGAAGCTTTCTTT.

CDR3: CSVVSGNNQPQHF. In DNA form, the CDR3 reads TGCAGCGTTGTGTCAGGGAACAATCAGCCCCAGCATTTT. This chain links TRBV29-1 with TRBJ1-5; tentatively, D is TRBD1 (5 bases). CDR1 is SQVTM and CDR2 is ANQGSEA in the germline V gene. The CDR3 is 13 amino acids. Between the trimmed V and J ends, which lost 4 bases and 3 bases, there was a span of 10 bases.

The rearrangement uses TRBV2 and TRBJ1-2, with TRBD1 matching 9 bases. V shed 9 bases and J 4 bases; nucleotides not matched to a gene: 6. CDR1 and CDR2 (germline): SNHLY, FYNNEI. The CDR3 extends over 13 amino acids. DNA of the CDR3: TGTGCCAGGGACAGGGGTTTTGGCTATGGCTACACCTTC. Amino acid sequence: CARDRGFGYGYTF. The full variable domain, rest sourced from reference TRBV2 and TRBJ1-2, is EPEVTQTPSHQVTQMGQEVILRCVPISNHLYFYWYRQILGQKVEFLVSFYNNEISEKSEIFDDQFSVERPDGSNFTLKIRSTKLEDSAMYFCARDRGFGYGYTFGSGTRLTVV.

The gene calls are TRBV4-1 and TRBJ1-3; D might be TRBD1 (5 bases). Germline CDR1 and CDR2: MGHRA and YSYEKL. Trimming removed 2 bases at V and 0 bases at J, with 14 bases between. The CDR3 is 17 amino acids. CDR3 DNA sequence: TGCGCCAGCAGCCAACCCCTAGGACAACTCTCTGGAAACACCATATATTTT. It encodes CASSQPLGQLSGNTIYF.

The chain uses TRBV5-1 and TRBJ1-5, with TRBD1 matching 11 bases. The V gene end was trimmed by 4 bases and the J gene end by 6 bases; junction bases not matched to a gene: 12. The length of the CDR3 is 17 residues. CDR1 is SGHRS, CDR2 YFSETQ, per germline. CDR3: CASSPGTGGGSGQPQHF. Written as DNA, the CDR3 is TGCGCCAGCAGCCCCGGGACAGGGGGAGGTTCAGGTCAGCCCCAGCATTTT.

As DNA, the CDR3 is TGCGCCAGCAGCCAAGAGACTACATACAATGAGCAGTTCTTC. Translation: CASSQETTYNEQFF. The rearrangement joins TRBV4-1 to TRBJ2-1, with D possibly being TRBD2 (5 bases). This CDR3 has 14 residues. V lost 0 bases, J lost 4 bases, and 7 bases lay in between. The V gene's germline CDR1 is MGHRA and CDR2 YSYEKL.

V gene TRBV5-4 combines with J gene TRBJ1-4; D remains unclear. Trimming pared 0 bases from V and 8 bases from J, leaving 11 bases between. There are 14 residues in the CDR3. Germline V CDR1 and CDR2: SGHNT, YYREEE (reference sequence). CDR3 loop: CASSLGKGREKLFF. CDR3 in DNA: TGTGCCAGCAGCTTGGGGAAAGGGAGGGAAAAACTGTTTTTT.

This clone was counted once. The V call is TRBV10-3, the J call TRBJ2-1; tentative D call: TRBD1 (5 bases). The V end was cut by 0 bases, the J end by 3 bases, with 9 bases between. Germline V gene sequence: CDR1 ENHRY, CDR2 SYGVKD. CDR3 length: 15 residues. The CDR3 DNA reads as TGTGCCATCAGTGAGTCAGGAGACAGCTACAATGAGCAGTTCTTC. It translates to CAISESGDSYNEQFF.

Written as DNA, the CDR3 is TGTGCCAGTCAAGAGTTAGCGGGGGGTGCAGATACGCAGTATTTT. Its translation: CASQELAGGADTQYF. This chain connects TRBV6-5 to TRBJ2-3; 10 nucleotides match TRBD2. The CDR3 totals 15 residues. Per germline, CDR1 MNHEY and CDR2 SVGAGI. The V gene end was trimmed by 9 bases and the J gene end by 4 bases; junction bases not matched to a gene: 10.

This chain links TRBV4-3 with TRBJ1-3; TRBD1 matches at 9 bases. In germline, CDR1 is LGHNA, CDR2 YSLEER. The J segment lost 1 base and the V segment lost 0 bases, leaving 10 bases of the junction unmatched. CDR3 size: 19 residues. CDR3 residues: CASSQDLHRGPVSGNTIYF. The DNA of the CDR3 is TGCGCCAGCAGCCAAGATCTACACAGGGGGCCAGTATCTGGAAACACCATATATTTT.

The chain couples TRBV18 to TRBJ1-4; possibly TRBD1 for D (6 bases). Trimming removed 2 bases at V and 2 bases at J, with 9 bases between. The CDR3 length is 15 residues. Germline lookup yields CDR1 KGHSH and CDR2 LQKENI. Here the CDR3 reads CASSPNRATNEKLFF. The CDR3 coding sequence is TGTGCCAGCTCACCAAACAGGGCCACTAATGAAAAACTGTTTTTT.

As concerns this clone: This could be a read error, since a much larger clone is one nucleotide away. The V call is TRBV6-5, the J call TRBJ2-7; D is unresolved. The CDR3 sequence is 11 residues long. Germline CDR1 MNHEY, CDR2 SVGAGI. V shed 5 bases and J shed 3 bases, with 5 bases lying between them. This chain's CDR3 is CASSNNYEQYF. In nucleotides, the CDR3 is TGTGCCAGCAGTAACAACTACGAGCAGTACTTC.

The CDR3 reads CASPPDRDYEQYF. CDR3 sequence (DNA): TGCGCCAGCCCCCCGGACAGGGACTACGAGCAGTACTTC. V is TRBV10-1 and J is TRBJ2-7, with 8 bases that match TRBD1. This CDR3 is built from 13 residues. With V trimmed by 8 bases and J by 3 bases, 6 bases remained unmatched. CDR1 and CDR2 (germline): WNHNN, SYGVQD (reference sequence).

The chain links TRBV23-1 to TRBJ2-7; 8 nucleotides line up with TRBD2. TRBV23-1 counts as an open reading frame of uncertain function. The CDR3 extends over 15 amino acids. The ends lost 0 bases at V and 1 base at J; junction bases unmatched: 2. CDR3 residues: CASSQSAGASYEQYF. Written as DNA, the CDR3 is TGCGCCAGCAGTCAATCAGCGGGGGCATCCTACGAGCAGTACTTC.

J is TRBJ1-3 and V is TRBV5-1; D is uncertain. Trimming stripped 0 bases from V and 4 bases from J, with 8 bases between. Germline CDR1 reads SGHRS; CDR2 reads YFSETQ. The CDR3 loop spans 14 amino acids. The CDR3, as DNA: TGCGCCAGCAGCTTGGAGGCGGGGGGAAACACCATATATTTT. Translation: CASSLEAGGNTIYF.

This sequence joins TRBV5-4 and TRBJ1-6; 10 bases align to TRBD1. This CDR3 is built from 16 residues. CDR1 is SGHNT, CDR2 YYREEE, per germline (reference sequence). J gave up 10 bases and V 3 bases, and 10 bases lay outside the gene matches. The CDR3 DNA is TGTGCCAGCAGCTGGGGGACAGGGGACAGTAGATCACCCCTCCACTTT. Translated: CASSWGTGDSRSPLHF.

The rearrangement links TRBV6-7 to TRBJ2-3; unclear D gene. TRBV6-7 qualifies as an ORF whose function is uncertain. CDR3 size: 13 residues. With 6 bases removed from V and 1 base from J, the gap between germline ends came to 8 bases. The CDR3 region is CASSNNRTDTQYF. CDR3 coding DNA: TGTGCCAGCAGCAACAACCGCACAGATACGCAGTATTTT.

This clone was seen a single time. As DNA, the CDR3 is TGTGCCAGCGGGCACGGCACAGATACGCAGTATTTT. Amino acid sequence: CASGHGTDTQYF. This chain uses TRBV12-3 or TRBV12-4 with TRBJ2-3, with D uncertain. Trimming pared 8 bases from V and 1 base from J, leaving 7 bases between. The CDR3 is 12 amino acids.

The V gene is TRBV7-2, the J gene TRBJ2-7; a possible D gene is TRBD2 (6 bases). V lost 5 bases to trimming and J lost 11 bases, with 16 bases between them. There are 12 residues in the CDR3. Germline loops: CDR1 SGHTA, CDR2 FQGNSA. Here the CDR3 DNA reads TGTGCCAGCAGCCCTACGGGGGACTTAAAGTACTTC. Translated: CASSPTGDLKYF. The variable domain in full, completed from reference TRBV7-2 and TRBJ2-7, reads GAGVSQSPSNKVTEKGKDVELRCDPISGHTALYWYRQSLGQGLEFLIYFQGNSAPDKSGLPSDRFSAERTGGSVSTLTIQRTQQEDSAVYLCASSPTGDLKYFGPGTRLTVT.

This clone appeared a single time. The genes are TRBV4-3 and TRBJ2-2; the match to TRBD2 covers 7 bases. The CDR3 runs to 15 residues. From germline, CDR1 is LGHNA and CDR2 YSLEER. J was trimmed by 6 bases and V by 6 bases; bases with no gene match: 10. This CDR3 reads CASRTTSVTAGELFF. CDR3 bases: TGCGCCAGCAGGACAACTAGCGTAACGGCCGGGGAGCTGTTTTTT.

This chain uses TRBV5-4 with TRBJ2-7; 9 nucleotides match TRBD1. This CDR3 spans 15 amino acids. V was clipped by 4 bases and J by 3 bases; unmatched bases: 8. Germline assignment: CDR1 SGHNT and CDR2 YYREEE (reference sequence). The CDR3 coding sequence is TGTGCCAGCAGCCCTGTCGGACAGGGGAGCTACGAGCAGTACTTC. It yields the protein CASSPVGQGSYEQYF.

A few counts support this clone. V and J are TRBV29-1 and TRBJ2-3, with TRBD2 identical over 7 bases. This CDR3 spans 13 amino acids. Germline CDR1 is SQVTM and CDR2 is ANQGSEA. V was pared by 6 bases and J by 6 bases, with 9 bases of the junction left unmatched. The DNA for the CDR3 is TGCAGCGTCCTGACTAGCTTGCTCGATACGCAGTATTTT. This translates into CSVLTSLLDTQYF.